This T cell receptor beta chain came from a study of cytomegalovirus exposure and HLA in healthy donors. Study background: The study placed less than 90% of its 350 to 400 genotyped donors in the Caucasian-associated ancestry cluster. Overall study results and limits: Beyond CMV serostatus, there was no information to go on about immune exposure. Indistinguishable V segments, including TRBV6-2 and TRBV6-3, were excluded.

The PCR employed 60 Vbeta primers together with 13 Jbeta primers. Clones were read by immunoSEQ multiplex PCR, and TCRdb kept only the in-frame ones, dropping some. The sample has 90,000 to 110,000 clones, around 75% seen once. Germline V lookup: CDR1 MNHEY, CDR2 SVGAGI. This CDR3 comprises 15 residues. With V trimmed by 0 bases and J by 5 bases, 5 bases remained unmatched. Comment on this clone: Antigen unknown.

The sequenced material came from PBMCs. V usage is TRBV6-5 and J usage is TRBJ1-2; 8 bases fit TRBD1. The origin of this receptor is a man aged 30 to 39 in good health and CMV-seronegative. CDR3 sequence (DNA): TGTGCCAGCAGTTACTCAGTACAGGGGGATTATGGCTACACCTTC. It translates to CASSYSVQGDYGYTF.